What follows is one T cell receptor (beta chain) and its context. Its antigen remains unidentified. These data belong to a study of blood T cells in healthy people across ages. Findings and caveats of the study: Diversity estimates from one million T cells were considered underestimates. Fewer expanded clones and more diversity marked long-lived versus aged donors.

Total RNA extraction produced at least 5.5 micrograms (per sample) for the study. This CDR3 has 15 residues. Germline values: CDR1 KGHDR, CDR2 SFDVKD. The ends were cut back, 4 bases at V and 0 bases at J, with 12 bases in the middle. PCR was performed a second time for about 7 to 12 cycles using a sample-barcoded 5' primer and a J-beta primer mix. The template-switch adaptor was a 5' adaptor with 12 random nucleotides. It tagged each cDNA molecule. Each CDR3 protein is one row after TCRdb ran MiXCR on the 5' RACE reads. The sample shows roughly 800,000 distinct CDR3 sequences, roughly 24% of them seen only once. The sample also formed part of further work on T cells of mothers and their children.

The clonotype originates from a boy younger than 18 in good health. The genes are TRBV24-1 and TRBJ2-7, with D perhaps matching TRBD1 or TRBD2 (5 bases each). Input material: blood. The DNA of the CDR3 is TGTGCCACCAGTGAGGTGGGACGGATCTCCTACGAGCAGTACTTC. Encoded protein: CATSEVGRISYEQYF.